A selection of T cell receptor beta chains follows, all from one sample in a study of monozygotic twins with inflammatory bowel disease. Reprocessing the 5' RACE reads, TCRdb reports a single entry for every CDR3 protein and omits DNA. The sample's table shows about 160,000 distinct CDR3 sequences. Sequences were obtained from blood. These receptors all come from a human donor with ulcerative colitis or Crohn's disease, or a healthy co-twin of an affected twin (not recorded which). The CDR3 runs from the conserved cysteine through the conserved F or W.

CDR3 protein,J gene,V gene
CASSLGTPGGGNIQYF,TRBJ2-4,TRBV5-4
CASSLDRGMNTEAFF,TRBJ1-1,TRBV5-1
CASSLGQGNQPQHF,TRBJ1-5,TRBV12-3/TRBV12-4
CASSSGTGVNQPQHF,TRBJ1-5,TRBV7-9
CASSLMAGGRNSPLHF,TRBJ1-6,TRBV27
CASSQTDRPRETQYF,TRBJ2-5,TRBV4-1
CASSFSGFEKLFF,TRBJ1-4,TRBV27
CASSLALSLGGNTEAFF,TRBJ1-1,TRBV7-9
CSVGAGSSNQPQHF,TRBJ1-5,TRBV29-1
CASSIFEGDSDTQYF,TRBJ2-3,TRBV4-3
CASSFRTGEGNEQFF,TRBJ2-1,TRBV5-1
CSGRGGTMNTEAFF,TRBJ1-1,TRBV29-1
CASSVAERSYEQYF,TRBJ2-7,TRBV9
CASSLPHQGGYTF,TRBJ1-2,TRBV28
CSGGWTYEQYF,TRBJ2-7,TRBV29-1
CASSLGGQGNEKLFF,TRBJ1-4,TRBV12-3/TRBV12-4
CATNPLAGGTGELFF,TRBJ2-2,TRBV19
CASSLALGTGDYEQYF,TRBJ2-7,TRBV5-1
CASSTPTHRERETQYF,TRBJ2-5,TRBV28
CASSEGGHSPLHF,TRBJ1-6,TRBV10-1
CSARVGRGAYEQYF,TRBJ2-7,TRBV20-1
CASSEKTGPHRTQYF,TRBJ2-3,TRBV2
CASSLAGGTRKAFF,TRBJ1-1,TRBV27
CASSYSRDKTYEQYF,TRBJ2-7,TRBV6-5
CAISFLAGGLGGEQFF,TRBJ2-1,TRBV10-3
CSARDRGRDYGYTF,TRBJ1-2,TRBV20-1
CASSLEGRGETQYF,TRBJ2-5,TRBV5-1
CASSYYWGASGYEQYF,TRBJ2-7,TRBV6-5
CAGSIESQETQYF,TRBJ2-5,TRBV19
CASSPDGQAWQPQHF,TRBJ1-5,TRBV7-2
CASSLAAGLAGELFF,TRBJ2-2,TRBV7-8